Below, 18 T cell receptor beta chains from the same sample are listed, as sequenced in a study of blood T cell repertoires in COVID-19 (TCRdb year 2020). Library method: the immunoSEQ multiplex PCR assay. This immuneACCESS table, as held by TCRdb, lists in-frame sequences with V and J called but not all clones. Of the missing ones, under half trace to an unresolved V gene in checked studies; the others have no known cause. This sample holds 200,000 to 300,000 clones; 85% to 90% were observed only once. 3% to 4% of the sample lies in the top ten. The sample consisted of peripheral blood. The receptor set was obtained from a woman between 40 and 55 years old with acute or convalescent COVID-19.

The gene calls are TRBV5-4 and TRBJ2-1; 8 nucleotides match TRBD2. This CDR3 contains 15 residues. Trimming took 4 bases from V and 7 from J; bases not matched to a gene: 10. Germline V gives CDR1 SGHNT, CDR2 YYREEE (reference sequence). CDR3 nucleotides: TGTGCCAGCAGCCATAGCGGGGCATTATCGAATGAGCAGTTCTTC. It yields the protein CASSHSGALSNEQFF.

This sequence joins TRBV9 and TRBJ2-5; 7 bases line up with TRBD2. Germline V lookup: CDR1 SGDLS, CDR2 YYNGEE. The CDR3 sequence is 15 residues long. Trimming cost V 2 bases and J 2 bases; bases outside gene matches: 6. CDR3 residues: CASSVGRAGQETQYF. CDR3 sequence (DNA): TGTGCCAGCAGCGTGGGCCGAGCGGGACAAGAGACCCAGTACTTC.

The V and J genes are TRBV6-6 and TRBJ2-7; 7 bases are a match to TRBD1. This CDR3 comprises 14 residues. Germline trimming cut 2 bases from V and 2 bases from J; bases unmatched to any gene: 3. Germline CDR1 is MNHNY and CDR2 is SVGAGI (reference sequence). The CDR3 loop is CASSYQQGAYEQYV. CDR3 bases: TGTGCCAGCAGTTACCAGCAGGGGGCCTACGAGCAGTACGTC.

The genes are TRBV2 and TRBJ1-3; the match to TRBD1 covers 7 bases. Per germline, CDR1 SNHLY and CDR2 FYNNEI. Trimming at V came to 4 bases and at J to 0 bases, leaving 9 bases not matched to a gene. This CDR3 region has 17 residues. CDR3 sequence (DNA): TGTGCCAGCAGTGGTCTCGGACAGGTCCTCTCTGGAAACACCATATATTTT. This translates into CASSGLGQVLSGNTIYF. Combining the CDR3 with reference TRBV2 and TRBJ1-3 gives the whole variable domain EPEVTQTPSHQVTQMGQEVILRCVPISNHLYFYWYRQILGQKVEFLVSFYNNEISEKSEIFDDQFSVERPDGSNFTLKIRSTKLEDSAMYFCASSGLGQVLSGNTIYFGEGSWLTVV.

The chain recombines TRBV9 with TRBJ1-1, with D possibly being TRBD1 (5 bases). The germline CDR1 and CDR2 sequences are SGDLS and YYNGEE. V was shortened by 0 bases and J by 5 bases, with 11 bases between the two germline ends. This CDR3 is built from 14 residues. This CDR3 reads CASSVGPGNTEAFF. For the CDR3, the DNA is TGTGCCAGCAGCGTAGGCCCAGGGAATACTGAAGCTTTCTTT.

This clone has a single count. The chain's CDR3 is CASWERGLYNEQFF. DNA of the CDR3: TGTGCCAGCTGGGAGCGGGGGCTTTACAATGAGCAGTTCTTC. This chain uses TRBV5-6 with TRBJ2-1; TRBD2 matches 8 bases. CDR3 size: 14 residues. The germline CDR1 and CDR2 sequences are SGHDT and YYEEEE. V dropped 7 bases and J dropped 4; count of bases not matched to a gene: 7.

The chain joins TRBV18 to TRBJ2-7; TRBD2 matches at 8 bases. This CDR3 is 13 amino acids long. Germline V CDR1 and CDR2: KGHSH, LQKENI. With 6 bases clipped from V and 2 bases from J, the junction kept 3 bases outside the gene matches. This CDR3 reads CASSPGLAYEQYV. The CDR3 nucleotides read TGTGCCAGCTCTCCGGGACTAGCCTACGAGCAGTACGTC.

The chain carries TRBV25-1 and TRBJ2-1; D is unresolved. This CDR3 comprises 13 residues. In germline, CDR1 is MGHDK, CDR2 SYGVNS. Trimming shortened V by 1 base and J by 4 bases, and 5 bases separated the two germline ends. This CDR3 reads CASSEWPYNEQFF. CDR3 nucleotides: TGTGCCAGCAGTGAATGGCCTTACAATGAGCAGTTCTTC.

This clone has just a few counts. The chain links TRBV19 to TRBJ1-4; a weak D match, TRBD1 (6 bases). The CDR3 is made up of 14 amino acids. The germline V gene encodes CDR1 LNHDA and CDR2 SQIVND (reference sequence). Trimming left V 2 bases short and J 4 bases short, with 8 bases between. CDR3 bases: TGTGCCAGTAGTATAAGGACAGTTAATGAAAAACTGTTTTTT. Protein: CASSIRTVNEKLFF.

This clone is a singleton in its sample. This rearrangement joins TRBV4-1 to TRBJ2-3, with a tentative D call TRBD2 (5 bases). The V end lost 1 base, the J end lost 1 base, and 18 bases lay between the germline ends. The germline gives CDR1 MGHRA, CDR2 YSYEKL. CDR3 size: 18 residues. The DNA for the CDR3 is TGCGCCAGCAGCCAAGGGAGAGGGAGCCTACCTGGCACAGATACGCAGTATTTT. It is translated as CASSQGRGSLPGTDTQYF.

V is TRBV5-6 and J is TRBJ1-2; 8 bases map to TRBD1. The V gene's germline CDR1 is SGHDT and CDR2 YYEEEE. V shed 2 bases and J 0 bases; nucleotides not matched to a gene: 9. This CDR3 has 17 amino acids. CDR3 coding DNA: TGTGCCAGCAGCTTTCGACAGGGGATCGTGACTAACTATGGCTACACCTTC. It specifies CASSFRQGIVTNYGYTF. The whole variable domain, filled in from reference TRBV5-6 and TRBJ1-2, reads DAGVTQSPTHLIKTRGQQVTLRCSPKSGHDTVSWYQQALGQGPQFIFQYYEEEERQRGNFPDRFSGHQFPNYSSELNVNALLLGDSALYLCASSFRQGIVTNYGYTFGSGTRLTVV.

The CDR3 here is CASSQAPDGGGTQYF. CDR3 nucleotide sequence: TGCGCCAGCAGCCAAGCCCCAGACGGGGGGGGTACGCAGTATTTT. V gene TRBV4-1 combines with J gene TRBJ2-3; TRBD2 matches 8 bases. V lost 1 base, J lost 8 bases, and 8 bases stayed unmatched. This CDR3 is 15 amino acids long. Germline V gene data show CDR1 as MGHRA and CDR2 as YSYEKL.

The chain links TRBV5-1 to TRBJ1-2; D perhaps matches TRBD1 (6 bases). V was pared by 7 bases and J by 4 bases, with 14 bases between. Germline CDR1 SGHRS, CDR2 YFSETQ. The CDR3 runs 13 residues. CDR3 sequence: CASGDRPLYGYTF. The CDR3 DNA follows: TGCGCCAGCGGTGACAGGCCCCTCTATGGCTACACCTTC.

This chain connects TRBV7-2 to TRBJ1-4, with a tentative D call TRBD1 (5 bases). Trimming shortened V by 0 bases and J by 11 bases, and 19 bases separated the two germline ends. The CDR3 has 16 amino acids. The germline gives CDR1 SGHTA, CDR2 FQGNSA. The CDR3 spells CASSLAIGAGFAKLFF. In DNA form, the CDR3 reads TGTGCCAGCAGCTTAGCCATAGGGGCGGGATTCGCGAAACTGTTTTTT.

The V gene is TRBV15, the J gene TRBJ1-1; no clear D. In germline, CDR1 is LNHNV, CDR2 YYDKDF (reference sequence). The CDR3 runs 13 residues. The V and J ends lost 7 bases and 7 bases respectively, with 16 bases between them. CDR3 sequence reads: CATTQPPGVEAFF. As DNA, the CDR3 is TGTGCCACCACACAGCCCCCCGGGGTTGAAGCTTTCTTT.

This sequence joins TRBV9 and TRBJ1-2; D possibly corresponds to TRBD1 (6 bases). The CDR3 is made up of 15 amino acids. Trimming pared 7 bases from V and 7 bases from J, leaving 23 bases between. CDR1 is SGDLS, CDR2 YYNGEE, per germline. The CDR3 bases are TGTGCCAGCCGAAAGATCGTAGGGGGGGGCTTTGGCTACACCTTC. Protein product: CASRKIVGGGFGYTF. Using reference TRBV9 and TRBJ1-2 for the parts outside the CDR3, the full variable domain is DSGVTQTPKHLITATGQRVTLRCSPRSGDLSVYWYQQSLDQGLQFLIQYYNGEERAKGNILERFSAQQFPDLHSELNLSSLELGDSALYFCASRKIVGGGFGYTFGSGTRLTVV.

This rearrangement joins TRBV10-1 to TRBJ2-7, with D unresolved. This CDR3 contains 16 residues. Germline V gene lookup returns CDR1 WNHNN and CDR2 SYGVQD (reference sequence). V was cut by 4 bases and J by 3 bases, with 19 bases left in between. This CDR3 is CASSGLWAPAYYEQYV. The CDR3 region has the DNA TGCGCCAGCAGTGGGTTATGGGCCCCTGCATACTACGAGCAGTACGTC.

This chain joins TRBV7-2 and TRBJ2-5; 15 positions agree with TRBD2. The CDR3 covers 19 residues. The V and J ends lost 4 bases and 2 bases, in that order; junction bases with no gene match: 11. The V gene's germline CDR1 is SGHTA and CDR2 FQGNSA. The CDR3 region is CASSSGTSGGLPVQETQYF. As DNA, the CDR3 is TGTGCCAGCAGCTCAGGGACTAGCGGGGGGCTGCCCGTTCAAGAGACCCAGTACTTC.